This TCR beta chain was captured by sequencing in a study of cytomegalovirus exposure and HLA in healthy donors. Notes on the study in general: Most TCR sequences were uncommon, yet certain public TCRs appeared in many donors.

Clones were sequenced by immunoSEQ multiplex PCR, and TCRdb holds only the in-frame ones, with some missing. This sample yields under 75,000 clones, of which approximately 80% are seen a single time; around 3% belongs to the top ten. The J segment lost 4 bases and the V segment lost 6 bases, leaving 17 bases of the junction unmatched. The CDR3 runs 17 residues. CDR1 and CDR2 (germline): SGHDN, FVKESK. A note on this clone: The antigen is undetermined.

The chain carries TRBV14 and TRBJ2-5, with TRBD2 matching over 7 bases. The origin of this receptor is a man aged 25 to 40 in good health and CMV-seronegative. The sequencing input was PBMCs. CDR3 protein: CASSSGGSPPGGETQYF. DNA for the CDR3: TGTGCCAGCAGTTCCGGCGGGTCCCCGCCGGGGGGAGAGACCCAGTACTTC.